Here is one T cell receptor (beta chain) with its context. The sample carries other DNA sequences with the same CDR3. With 6 bases clipped from V and 0 bases from J, the junction kept 5 bases outside the gene matches. CDR1 is SQVTM, CDR2 ANQGSEA, per germline. The CDR3 has 14 residues. In the original processing: Amplification of reference gene primers was used by the study to estimate nucleated cell counts. This table comes from immunoSEQ multiplex PCR, and its TCRdb copy is limited to in-frame clones, with some not included. D and trimming were read from the DNA, whereas the V and J calls and clone size are those reported in that table. The sample lists a few hundred thousand clones, approximately 77% occurring once. The data were taken from a study of blood T cell repertoires in COVID-19. On the study more broadly: T cells, B-cell-depleted T cells, or PBMCs provided the cDNA or gDNA that served as material.

The genes are TRBV29-1 and TRBJ1-3, with 7 nucleotides matching TRBD1. This receptor was obtained from a woman of 80 years or more with acute or convalescent COVID-19. The material sequenced was peripheral blood. Written as DNA, the CDR3 is TGCAGCGTGGGGCAGGGGGGCTCTGGAAACACCATATATTTT. Protein: CSVGQGGSGNTIYF.